The 3 T cell receptor beta chains reported below all come from one sample, sequenced in a study of neurological immune-mediated disorders. One entry per CDR3 protein, called by TCRdb with MiXCR from the 5' RACE reads. The sample carries 69,000 or so distinct CDR3 sequences, roughly 4.5% recorded once. Sequencing input: PBMCs. These receptors came from a woman aged 70-85 years with multiple sclerosis.

This clonotype was detected many times. This rearrangement joins TRBV20-1 to TRBJ2-1; 10 bases map to TRBD2. J lost 4 bases, V lost 5 bases, and 11 bases had no gene match. This CDR3 comprises 16 residues. Per germline, CDR1 DFQATT and CDR2 SNEGSKA (reference sequence). The CDR3 nucleotides read TGCAGTGCTGGAAACGCCGCTAGCGGGAGTTACAATGAGCAGTTCTTC. It encodes CSAGNAASGSYNEQFF.

This clonotype ranks as medium-sized. The chain employs TRBV5-5 and TRBJ2-7; weak D call: TRBD1 (5 bases). Trimming took off 4 bases at V and 0 bases at J, with 11 bases between the two ends. Germline CDR1 reads SGHKS; CDR2 reads YYEKEE (reference sequence). The CDR3 totals 14 residues. CDR3: CASSLDTFSYEQYF. CDR3 nucleotide sequence: TGTGCCAGCAGCCTGGACACCTTCTCCTACGAGCAGTACTTC.

This clonotype was seen repeatedly, ten times or more. The V call is TRBV6-5, the J call TRBJ2-3, with 8 positions matching TRBD2. The length of the CDR3 is 15 residues. CDR1 is MNHEY, CDR2 SVGAGI, per germline. Losses at the gene ends were 0 bases for V and 7 bases for J; bases not matched to a gene: 6. DNA for the CDR3: TGTGCCAGCAGTTACTCGGGGACTAGAGTTTATACGCAGTATTTT. Translation: CASSYSGTRVYTQYF.